This T cell receptor (beta chain) was documented in a study of cytomegalovirus exposure and HLA in healthy donors. As for the study in general: Per a later analysis, the approximately 690 first-cohort and fewer than 150 validation repertoires shared one platform. Study-wide points: A list of 164 TCR beta chains associated with cytomegalovirus was given. Three CMV-associated chains were confirmed in vitro to be specific for CMV antigens. Later, an analysis found that TCR clusters from the first cohort tended to co-occur in the 90 to 150 validation repertoires.

CDR1 and CDR2 (germline): SGHAT, FQDESV (reference sequence). V shed 1 base, J shed 0 bases, and the junction held 8 bases outside the gene matches. This CDR3 is built from 19 residues. A word on this clone: Its antigen remains unknown.

Clones were sequenced by immunoSEQ multiplex PCR, and TCRdb holds only the in-frame ones, with some missing. The sample contains 190,000 or so clones, approximately 84% of which appear only once. The J gene is TRBJ2-1, the V gene TRBV11-1; 11 bases are shared with TRBD1. The receptor was derived from a woman aged 18-29 years in good health and CMV-seropositive. The sample comprised PBMCs. The CDR3 sequence: CASSLGPGQGVFSYNEQFF. CDR3 in DNA: TGTGCCAGCAGCTTAGGTCCGGGACAGGGGGTCTTCTCCTACAATGAGCAGTTCTTC.